This TCR beta chain stems from a study of blood T cell repertoires in COVID-19. Across the whole study: Whether acute or convalescent, the COVID-19 samples came from the United States, Italy and Spain.

Unmatched junction bases numbered 14, after V lost 0 bases and J lost 3 bases. The CDR3 is made up of 19 amino acids. Sequenced by immunoSEQ multiplex PCR; TCRdb stores in-frame clones only, minus some. The sample consists of approximately 330,000 clones, 80% to 90% of them appearing once. Recruitment covered about 26 US areas and drew participants whose ages spanned about 18 to 90 years. Sequences were obtained from PBMCs or T cells enriched from blood (not recorded which). This sequence joins TRBV23-1 and TRBJ1-2; 9 bases fit TRBD1. TRBV23-1 carries the ORF label, with uncertain function. The clonotype comes from a woman in her thirties or forties with acute COVID-19. The CDR3 DNA reads TGCGCCAGCAGTCAATCGTTGGGACAGGGCGGGTTCCGGGACTATGGCTACACCTTC. The encoded protein is CASSQSLGQGGFRDYGYTF.